This is a list of T cell receptor beta chains from one sample in a study of graft-versus-host responses after intestinal transplantation. These receptors' antigens are unknown. The table came from immunoSEQ multiplex PCR; TCRdb's copy has only in-frame clones and leaves some out. The table includes more than 65,000 clones, about 90% detected once. The specimen was unstimulated CD8+ T cells sorted from spleen or lymph node cells, collected before intestinal transplant. The origin of the receptors is a human donor who received an intestinal transplant. CDR3s include the opening cysteine and the closing phenylalanine or tryptophan. Fields, in order: V gene, D gene, clone size, J gene, CDR3 protein, CDR3 DNA. D genes are given only for firm matches. Only some rows state a clone size, as once, few, many or a class for expanded clones.

V gene: TRBV4-1; D gene: TRBD1; clone size: once; J gene: TRBJ2-1; CDR3 protein: CASSPYPGQGASYNEQFF; CDR3 DNA: TGCGCCAGCAGCCCCTACCCGGGACAGGGGGCGTCCTACAATGAGCAGTTCTTC
V gene: TRBV4-1; D gene: -; clone size: -; J gene: TRBJ2-2; CDR3 protein: CASSPREGITGELFF; CDR3 DNA: TGCGCCAGCAGCCCCCGTGAGGGTATCACCGGGGAGCTGTTTTTT
V gene: TRBV28; D gene: -; clone size: -; J gene: TRBJ1-1; CDR3 protein: CASRPIYRAGEAFF; CDR3 DNA: TGTGCCAGCAGACCGATCTACAGGGCCGGTGAAGCTTTCTTT
V gene: TRBV6-5; D gene: -; clone size: -; J gene: TRBJ1-3; CDR3 protein: CASSYSGGNTIYF; CDR3 DNA: TGTGCCAGCAGTTACTCTGGCGGAAACACCATATATTTT
V gene: TRBV25-1; D gene: -; clone size: -; J gene: TRBJ1-4; CDR3 protein: CASSETTAINEKLFF; CDR3 DNA: TGTGCCAGCAGTGAAACGACAGCAATTAATGAAAAACTGTTTTTT
V gene: TRBV27; D gene: -; clone size: -; J gene: TRBJ2-1; CDR3 protein: CASSPPGGDEQFF; CDR3 DNA: TGTGCCAGCAGTCCCCCCGGGGGTGATGAGCAGTTCTTC
V gene: TRBV6-6; D gene: -; clone size: -; J gene: TRBJ1-1; CDR3 protein: CASSAGGGRTEAFF; CDR3 DNA: TGTGCCAGCAGCGCGGGAGGGGGAAGAACTGAAGCTTTCTTT
V gene: TRBV5-4; D gene: -; clone size: -; J gene: TRBJ2-7; CDR3 protein: CASSHGQPYEQYF; CDR3 DNA: TGTGCCAGCAGCCACGGACAGCCCTACGAGCAGTACTTC
V gene: TRBV11-2; D gene: -; clone size: -; J gene: TRBJ2-3; CDR3 protein: CASSPTTDTQYF; CDR3 DNA: TGTGCCAGCAGCCCGACTACAGATACGCAGTATTTT
V gene: TRBV6-5; D gene: -; clone size: -; J gene: TRBJ1-5; CDR3 protein: CASSPAEFSNQPQHF; CDR3 DNA: TGTGCCAGCAGCCCGGCGGAATTTAGCAATCAGCCCCAGCATTTT
V gene: TRBV7-8; D gene: -; clone size: -; J gene: TRBJ1-2; CDR3 protein: CASSPSVNKIYGYTF; CDR3 DNA: TGTGCCAGCAGCCCCAGCGTAAACAAGATATATGGCTACACCTTC
V gene: TRBV7-8; D gene: -; clone size: -; J gene: TRBJ1-2; CDR3 protein: CASSLEGRAKNYGYTF; CDR3 DNA: TGTGCCAGCAGCTTAGAAGGGAGGGCAAAGAACTATGGCTACACCTTC
V gene: TRBV5-4; D gene: -; clone size: -; J gene: TRBJ1-1; CDR3 protein: CASSSRGNTEAFF; CDR3 DNA: TGTGCCAGCAGCTCCAGGGGGAACACTGAAGCTTTCTTT
V gene: TRBV2; D gene: -; clone size: -; J gene: TRBJ2-1; CDR3 protein: CASSDPPGYNEQFF; CDR3 DNA: TGTGCCAGCAGTGACCCCCCAGGGTACAATGAGCAGTTCTTC
V gene: TRBV15; D gene: -; clone size: once; J gene: TRBJ1-2; CDR3 protein: CATWGGPGSHGYTF; CDR3 DNA: TGTGCCACCTGGGGGGGGCCCGGATCCCATGGCTACACCTTC
V gene: TRBV6-5; D gene: TRBD2; clone size: -; J gene: TRBJ2-5; CDR3 protein: CASRGGLGAKETQYF; CDR3 DNA: TGTGCCAGCAGGGGGGGACTAGGAGCAAAAGAGACCCAGTACTTC
V gene: TRBV6-5; D gene: -; clone size: -; J gene: TRBJ1-2; CDR3 protein: CASRIGASYGYTF; CDR3 DNA: TGTGCCAGCAGGATAGGGGCCAGCTATGGCTACACCTTC
V gene: TRBV9; D gene: -; clone size: few; J gene: TRBJ2-3; CDR3 protein: CASSVEGGMSTDTQYF; CDR3 DNA: TGTGCCAGCAGCGTAGAGGGGGGGATGAGCACAGATACGCAGTATTTT
V gene: TRBV19; D gene: -; clone size: -; J gene: TRBJ1-5; CDR3 protein: CASSIWQGGQPQHF; CDR3 DNA: TGTGCCAGTAGTATTTGGCAGGGTGGACAGCCCCAGCATTTT
V gene: TRBV7-9; D gene: TRBD1; clone size: once; J gene: TRBJ1-1; CDR3 protein: CASSPPDRGEAFF; CDR3 DNA: TGTGCCAGCAGCCCCCCCGACAGGGGTGAAGCTTTCTTT
V gene: TRBV7-9; D gene: TRBD1; clone size: -; J gene: TRBJ2-7; CDR3 protein: CASSLGTGPYEQYF; CDR3 DNA: TGTGCCAGCAGCTTAGGGACAGGGCCCTACGAGCAGTACTTC
V gene: TRBV11-2; D gene: -; clone size: -; J gene: TRBJ1-2; CDR3 protein: CASSSGYGYTF; CDR3 DNA: TGTGCCAGCAGCTCCGGCTATGGCTACACCTTC
V gene: TRBV4-1; D gene: -; clone size: -; J gene: TRBJ2-7; CDR3 protein: CASSLRVSYEQYF; CDR3 DNA: TGCGCCAGCAGCCTCCGGGTCTCCTACGAGCAGTACTTC
V gene: TRBV4-1; D gene: TRBD1; clone size: -; J gene: TRBJ1-1; CDR3 protein: CASSLWTGGNTEAFF; CDR3 DNA: TGCGCCAGCAGCCTGTGGACAGGAGGTAACACTGAAGCTTTCTTT
V gene: TRBV27; D gene: -; clone size: -; J gene: TRBJ2-1; CDR3 protein: CASSTKLSSYNEQFF; CDR3 DNA: TGTGCCAGCAGTACCAAGTTGAGCTCCTACAATGAGCAGTTCTTC
V gene: TRBV5-1; D gene: -; clone size: -; J gene: TRBJ2-2; CDR3 protein: CASSGGTGELFF; CDR3 DNA: TGCGCAAGTTCAGGAGGCACCGGGGAGCTGTTTTTT
V gene: TRBV2; D gene: TRBD1; clone size: -; J gene: TRBJ2-5; CDR3 protein: CATRDREETQYF; CDR3 DNA: TGTGCCACCCGCGACAGGGAAGAGACCCAGTACTTC
V gene: TRBV9; D gene: -; clone size: -; J gene: TRBJ1-4; CDR3 protein: CASSSRGTDEKLFF; CDR3 DNA: TGTGCCAGCAGCAGTAGGGGGACCGATGAAAAACTGTTTTTT
V gene: TRBV5-6; D gene: -; clone size: -; J gene: TRBJ1-6; CDR3 protein: CASSLSAGFSYNSPLHF; CDR3 DNA: TGTGCCAGCAGCTTGTCGGCAGGGTTCTCCTATAATTCACCCCTCCACTTT
V gene: TRBV6-5; D gene: -; clone size: -; J gene: TRBJ2-7; CDR3 protein: CASSYSAGDSYEQYF; CDR3 DNA: TGTGCCAGCAGTTACTCGGCAGGGGATTCCTACGAGCAGTACTTC
V gene: TRBV2; D gene: -; clone size: once; J gene: TRBJ2-7; CDR3 protein: CASSERGWEQYF; CDR3 DNA: TGTGCCAGCAGTGAAAGGGGTTGGGAGCAGTACTTC
V gene: TRBV27; D gene: TRBD2; clone size: -; J gene: TRBJ2-3; CDR3 protein: CASSSSGGIYTDTQYF; CDR3 DNA: TGTGCCAGCAGTTCTAGCGGGGGGATATACACAGATACGCAGTATTTT
V gene: TRBV11-2; D gene: -; clone size: -; J gene: TRBJ2-3; CDR3 protein: CASSLAVTDTQYF; CDR3 DNA: TGTGCCAGCAGCTTGGCAGTTACAGATACGCAGTATTTT
V gene: TRBV19; D gene: TRBD1; clone size: -; J gene: TRBJ1-3; CDR3 protein: CASGLTGISGNTIYF; CDR3 DNA: TGTGCCAGTGGACTGACAGGGATCTCTGGAAACACCATATATTTT
V gene: TRBV5-4; D gene: -; clone size: -; J gene: TRBJ1-2; CDR3 protein: CASSPAGNYGYTF; CDR3 DNA: TGTGCCAGCAGCCCGGCAGGGAACTATGGCTACACCTTC
V gene: TRBV10-3; D gene: -; clone size: -; J gene: TRBJ1-4; CDR3 protein: CAVSQSGEKLFF; CDR3 DNA: TGTGCCGTGTCTCAAAGCGGTGAAAAACTGTTTTTT
V gene: TRBV27; D gene: -; clone size: -; J gene: TRBJ1-2; CDR3 protein: CATLGGYGYTF; CDR3 DNA: TGTGCCACCCTAGGGGGCTATGGCTACACCTTC
V gene: TRBV13; D gene: -; clone size: once; J gene: TRBJ1-1; CDR3 protein: CASRSGQFEAFF; CDR3 DNA: TGTGCCAGCAGATCGGGACAATTTGAAGCTTTCTTT
V gene: TRBV6-6; D gene: TRBD1; clone size: few; J gene: TRBJ1-3; CDR3 protein: CASGGQGVGNTIYF; CDR3 DNA: TGTGCCAGCGGAGGACAGGGGGTTGGAAACACCATATATTTT
V gene: TRBV7-9; D gene: -; clone size: -; J gene: TRBJ1-2; CDR3 protein: CASIPSAEYFYGYTF; CDR3 DNA: TGTGCCAGCATCCCGAGTGCTGAGTATTTCTATGGCTACACCTTC
V gene: TRBV28; D gene: TRBD1; clone size: -; J gene: TRBJ1-1; CDR3 protein: CASSFPGTGVEAFF; CDR3 DNA: TGTGCCAGCAGTTTTCCCGGGACAGGGGTTGAAGCTTTCTTT
V gene: TRBV7-9; D gene: -; clone size: -; J gene: TRBJ2-3; CDR3 protein: CASSQGYTDTQYF; CDR3 DNA: TGTGCCAGCAGCCAGGGGTACACAGATACGCAGTATTTT
V gene: TRBV7-9; D gene: -; clone size: -; J gene: TRBJ1-2; CDR3 protein: CASSLGVAGLGSNYGYTF; CDR3 DNA: TGTGCCAGCAGCTTAGGTGTCGCAGGGTTGGGATCTAACTATGGCTACACCTTC
V gene: TRBV11-2; D gene: TRBD2; clone size: few; J gene: TRBJ2-7; CDR3 protein: CASIPPGGSSYEQYF; CDR3 DNA: TGTGCCAGCATCCCCCCGGGGGGGAGCTCCTACGAGCAGTACTTC
V gene: TRBV5-6; D gene: -; clone size: few; J gene: TRBJ2-7; CDR3 protein: CASSLRGLGSYEQYF; CDR3 DNA: TGTGCCAGCAGCTTGCGGGGGTTGGGCTCCTACGAGCAGTACTTC
V gene: TRBV5-4; D gene: -; clone size: -; J gene: TRBJ2-1; CDR3 protein: CASSPDRSLNEQFF; CDR3 DNA: TGTGCCAGCAGCCCCGACAGATCCCTCAATGAGCAGTTCTTC
V gene: TRBV11-2; D gene: -; clone size: -; J gene: TRBJ1-4; CDR3 protein: CASSSGVLSEKLFF; CDR3 DNA: TGTGCCAGCAGCTCAGGTGTTCTAAGTGAAAAACTGTTTTTT
V gene: TRBV29-1; D gene: TRBD1; clone size: -; J gene: TRBJ1-2; CDR3 protein: CSVAGQGAGGYTF; CDR3 DNA: TGCAGCGTTGCGGGACAGGGGGCGGGGGGCTACACCTTC
V gene: TRBV15; D gene: -; clone size: -; J gene: TRBJ1-5; CDR3 protein: CATSSEDSYNQPQHF; CDR3 DNA: TGTGCCACCAGCAGTGAGGACAGCTACAATCAGCCCCAGCATTTT
V gene: TRBV4-1; D gene: -; clone size: -; J gene: TRBJ1-1; CDR3 protein: CASSQWSERAEAFF; CDR3 DNA: TGCGCCAGCAGCCAATGGTCGGAGAGGGCTGAAGCTTTCTTT
V gene: TRBV18; D gene: -; clone size: -; J gene: TRBJ1-1; CDR3 protein: CASSPNRGGTEAFF; CDR3 DNA: TGTGCCAGCTCACCCAACCGGGGGGGCACTGAAGCTTTCTTT
V gene: TRBV7-9; D gene: TRBD2; clone size: -; J gene: TRBJ2-7; CDR3 protein: CASSSPGASGGSLGEQYF; CDR3 DNA: TGTGCCAGCAGCTCCCCGGGGGCTAGCGGGGGGAGTTTGGGCGAGCAGTACTTC